The entry below gives a single T cell receptor beta chain sequence along with its context. The antigen is unknown. Treatment here: approximately 9-day PBMC culture with coronavirus spike peptide pools or control peptides (ViraFEST assay). The data are from a study of vaccination and CD4 T cells after COVID-19. Study context: The convalescents, six males and four females, included two who were Hispanic. Stimulation of the cells used overlapping spike peptide pools from SARS-CoV-2 and from the common cold coronaviruses HCoV-NL63, HCoV-OC43 and HCoV-229E.

An Oncomine TCR Beta short-read assay was used to sequence the DNA from cultured CD4+ T cells. TCRdb ran MiXCR on the PCR reads and lists one entry per CDR3 protein. The table includes over 20,000 distinct CDR3 sequences, less than 50% detected once. The germline gives CDR1 DFQATT, CDR2 SNEGSKA (reference sequence). The V and J ends lost 1 base and 10 bases respectively, with 11 bases between them. The CDR3 consists of 13 residues. This receptor was taken from a human donor who had recovered from COVID-19. Sequenced sample: CD4+ T cells from blood, cultured in vitro. This chain links TRBV20-1 with TRBJ1-6; D call uncertain. The DNA for the CDR3 is TGCAGTGCTAGAGGGGAGGTTAGGTCACCCCTCCACTTT. This sequence encodes CSARGEVRSPLHF.